This T cell receptor (beta chain) originates from a study of metastatic and nonmetastatic thyroid tumors. About the study: Across peripheral blood and tumor or nodule tissue samples taken from malignant and benign thyroid patients, the repertoires were compared with one another.

Thyroid surgery took place with no prior treatment in any patient. Authors' data handling: A classifier for distant metastasis in papillary thyroid cancer was constructed using CDR3 differences observed across clinicopathological groups. TCRdb reassembled clones from the PCR reads with MiXCR. These V and J calls originate from TCRdb's pipeline instead of the authors' own analysis. The data contain roughly 30,000 clones, roughly 20% of them singletons. Germline V lookup: CDR1 SNHLY, CDR2 FYNNEI. This CDR3 has 13 residues. The V end lost 3 bases, the J end lost 7 bases, and 13 bases lay between the germline ends.

The chain combines TRBV2 with TRBJ2-7; D could derive from TRBD1 or TRBD2 (6 bases each). The TCR sequence derives from a female donor with papillary thyroid cancer or a benign thyroid nodule (not recorded which). Some clones in this sample may be carry-over from other donors' samples. Material for sequencing was blood. CDR3 DNA sequence: TGTGCCAGCAGTGATGGGGGGCCGAGGGAGCAGTACTTC. Translation gives CASSDGGPREQYF.